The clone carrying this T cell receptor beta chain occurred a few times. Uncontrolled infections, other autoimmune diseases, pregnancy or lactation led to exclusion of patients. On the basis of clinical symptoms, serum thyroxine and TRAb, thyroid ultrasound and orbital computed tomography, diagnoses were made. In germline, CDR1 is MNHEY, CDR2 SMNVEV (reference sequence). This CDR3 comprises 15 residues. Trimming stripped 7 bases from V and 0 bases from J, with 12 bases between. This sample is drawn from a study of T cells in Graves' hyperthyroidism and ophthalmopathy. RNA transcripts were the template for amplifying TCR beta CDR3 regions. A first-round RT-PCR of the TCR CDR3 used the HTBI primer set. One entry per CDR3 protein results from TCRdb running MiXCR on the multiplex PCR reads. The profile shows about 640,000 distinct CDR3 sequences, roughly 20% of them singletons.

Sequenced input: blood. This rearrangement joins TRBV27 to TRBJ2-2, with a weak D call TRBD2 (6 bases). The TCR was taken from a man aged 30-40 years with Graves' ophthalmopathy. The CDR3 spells CASTLGGPNTGELFF. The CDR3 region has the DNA TGTGCCAGCACCCTCGGGGGACCGAACACCGGGGAGCTGTTTTTT.